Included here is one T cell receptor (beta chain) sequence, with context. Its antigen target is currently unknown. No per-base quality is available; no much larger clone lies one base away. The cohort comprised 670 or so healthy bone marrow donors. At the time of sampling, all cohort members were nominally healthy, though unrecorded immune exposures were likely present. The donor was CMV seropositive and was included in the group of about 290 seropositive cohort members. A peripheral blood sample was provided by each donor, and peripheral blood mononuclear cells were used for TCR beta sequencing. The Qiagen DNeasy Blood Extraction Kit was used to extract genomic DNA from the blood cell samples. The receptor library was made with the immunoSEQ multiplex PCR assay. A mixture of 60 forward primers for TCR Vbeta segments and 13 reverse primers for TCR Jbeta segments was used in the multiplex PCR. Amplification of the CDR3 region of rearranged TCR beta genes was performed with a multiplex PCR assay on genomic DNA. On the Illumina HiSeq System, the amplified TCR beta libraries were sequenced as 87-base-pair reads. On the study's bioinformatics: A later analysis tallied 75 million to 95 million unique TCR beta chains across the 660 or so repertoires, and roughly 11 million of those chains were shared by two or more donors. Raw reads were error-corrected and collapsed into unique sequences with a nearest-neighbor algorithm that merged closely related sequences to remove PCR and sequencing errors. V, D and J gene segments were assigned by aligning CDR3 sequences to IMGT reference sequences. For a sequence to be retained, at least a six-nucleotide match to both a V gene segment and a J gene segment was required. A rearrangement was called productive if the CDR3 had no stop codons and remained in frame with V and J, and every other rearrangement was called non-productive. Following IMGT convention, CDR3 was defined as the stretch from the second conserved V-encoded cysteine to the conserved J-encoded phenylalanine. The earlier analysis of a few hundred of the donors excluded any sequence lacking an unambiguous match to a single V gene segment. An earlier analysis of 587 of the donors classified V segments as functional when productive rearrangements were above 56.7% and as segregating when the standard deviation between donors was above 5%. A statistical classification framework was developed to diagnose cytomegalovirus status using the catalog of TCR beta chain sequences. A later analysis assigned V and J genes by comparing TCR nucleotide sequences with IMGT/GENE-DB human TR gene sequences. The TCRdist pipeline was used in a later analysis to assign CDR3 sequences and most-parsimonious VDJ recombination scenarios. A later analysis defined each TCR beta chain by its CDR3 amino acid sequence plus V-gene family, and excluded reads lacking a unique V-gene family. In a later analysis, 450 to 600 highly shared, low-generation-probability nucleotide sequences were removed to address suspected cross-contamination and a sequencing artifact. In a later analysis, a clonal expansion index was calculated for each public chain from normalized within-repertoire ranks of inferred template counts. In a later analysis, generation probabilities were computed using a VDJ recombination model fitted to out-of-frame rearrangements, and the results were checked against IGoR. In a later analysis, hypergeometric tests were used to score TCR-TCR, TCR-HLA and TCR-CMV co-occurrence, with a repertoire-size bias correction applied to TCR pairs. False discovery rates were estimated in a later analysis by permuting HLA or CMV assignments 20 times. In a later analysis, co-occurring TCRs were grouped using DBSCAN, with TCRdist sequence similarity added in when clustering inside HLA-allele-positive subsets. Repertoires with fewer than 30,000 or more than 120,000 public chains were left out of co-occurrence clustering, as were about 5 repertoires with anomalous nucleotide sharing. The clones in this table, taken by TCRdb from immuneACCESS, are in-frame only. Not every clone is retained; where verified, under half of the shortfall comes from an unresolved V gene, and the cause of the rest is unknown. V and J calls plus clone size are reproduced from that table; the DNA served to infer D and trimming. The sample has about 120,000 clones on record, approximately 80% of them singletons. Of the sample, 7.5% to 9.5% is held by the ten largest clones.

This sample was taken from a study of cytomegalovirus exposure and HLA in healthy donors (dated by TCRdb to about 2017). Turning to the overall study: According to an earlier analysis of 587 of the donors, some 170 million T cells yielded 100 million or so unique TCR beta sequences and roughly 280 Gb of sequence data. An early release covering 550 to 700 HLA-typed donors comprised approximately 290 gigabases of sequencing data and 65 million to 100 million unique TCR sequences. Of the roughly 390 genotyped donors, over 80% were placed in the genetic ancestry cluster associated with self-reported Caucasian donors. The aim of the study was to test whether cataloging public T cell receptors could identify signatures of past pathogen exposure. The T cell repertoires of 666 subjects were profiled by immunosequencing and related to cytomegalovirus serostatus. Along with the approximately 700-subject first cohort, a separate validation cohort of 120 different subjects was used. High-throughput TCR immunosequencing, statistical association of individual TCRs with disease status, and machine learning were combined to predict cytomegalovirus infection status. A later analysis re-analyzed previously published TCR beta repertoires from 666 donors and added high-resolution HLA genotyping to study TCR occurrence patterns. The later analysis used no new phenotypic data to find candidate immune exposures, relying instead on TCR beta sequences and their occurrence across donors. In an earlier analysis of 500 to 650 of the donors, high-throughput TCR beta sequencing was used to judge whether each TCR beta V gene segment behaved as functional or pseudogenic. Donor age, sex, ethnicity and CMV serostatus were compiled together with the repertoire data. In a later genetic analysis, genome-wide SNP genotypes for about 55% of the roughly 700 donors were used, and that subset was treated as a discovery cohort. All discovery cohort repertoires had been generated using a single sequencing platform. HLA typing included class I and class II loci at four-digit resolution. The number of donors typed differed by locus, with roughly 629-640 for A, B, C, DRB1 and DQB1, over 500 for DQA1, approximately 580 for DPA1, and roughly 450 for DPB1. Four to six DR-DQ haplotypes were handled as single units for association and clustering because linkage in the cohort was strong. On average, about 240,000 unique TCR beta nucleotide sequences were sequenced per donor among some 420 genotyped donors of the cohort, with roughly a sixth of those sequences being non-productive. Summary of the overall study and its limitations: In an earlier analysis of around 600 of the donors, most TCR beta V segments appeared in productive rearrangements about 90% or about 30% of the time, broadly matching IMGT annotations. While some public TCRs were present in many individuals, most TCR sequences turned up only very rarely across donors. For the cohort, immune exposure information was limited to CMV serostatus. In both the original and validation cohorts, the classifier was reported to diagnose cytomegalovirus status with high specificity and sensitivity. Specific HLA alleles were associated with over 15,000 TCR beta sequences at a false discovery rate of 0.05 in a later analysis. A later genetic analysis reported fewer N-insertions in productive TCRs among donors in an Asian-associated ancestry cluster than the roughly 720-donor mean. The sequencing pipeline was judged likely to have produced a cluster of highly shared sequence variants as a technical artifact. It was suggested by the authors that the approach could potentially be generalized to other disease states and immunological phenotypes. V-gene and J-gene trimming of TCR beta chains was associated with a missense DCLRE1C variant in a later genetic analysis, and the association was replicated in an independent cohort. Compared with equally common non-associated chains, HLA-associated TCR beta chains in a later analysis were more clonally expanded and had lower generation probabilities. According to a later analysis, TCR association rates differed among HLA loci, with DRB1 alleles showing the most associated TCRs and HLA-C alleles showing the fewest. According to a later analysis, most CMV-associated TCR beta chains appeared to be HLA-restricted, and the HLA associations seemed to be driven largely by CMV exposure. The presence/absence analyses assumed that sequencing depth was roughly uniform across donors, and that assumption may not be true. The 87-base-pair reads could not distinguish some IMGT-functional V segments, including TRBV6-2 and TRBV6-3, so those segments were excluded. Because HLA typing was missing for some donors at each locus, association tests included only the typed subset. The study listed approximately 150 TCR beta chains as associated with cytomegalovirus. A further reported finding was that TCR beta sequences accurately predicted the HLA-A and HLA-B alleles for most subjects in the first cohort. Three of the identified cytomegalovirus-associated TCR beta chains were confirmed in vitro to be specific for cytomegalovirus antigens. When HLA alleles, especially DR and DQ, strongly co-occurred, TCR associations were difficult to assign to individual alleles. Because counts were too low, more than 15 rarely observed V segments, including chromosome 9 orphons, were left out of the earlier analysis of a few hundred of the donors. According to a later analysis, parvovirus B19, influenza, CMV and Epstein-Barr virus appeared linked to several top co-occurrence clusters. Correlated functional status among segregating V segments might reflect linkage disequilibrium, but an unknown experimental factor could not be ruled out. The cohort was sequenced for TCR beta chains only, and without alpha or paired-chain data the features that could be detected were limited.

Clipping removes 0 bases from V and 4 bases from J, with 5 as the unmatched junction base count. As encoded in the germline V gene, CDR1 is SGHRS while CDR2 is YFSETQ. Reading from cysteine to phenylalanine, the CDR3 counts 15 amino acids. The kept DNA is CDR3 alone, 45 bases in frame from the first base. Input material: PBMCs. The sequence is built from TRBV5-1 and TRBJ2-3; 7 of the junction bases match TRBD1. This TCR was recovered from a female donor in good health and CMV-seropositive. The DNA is TGCGCCAGCAGCTTGGGGGGACAGACTTCAGATACGCAGTATTTT. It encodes CASSLGGQTSDTQYF.